Listed below are T cell receptor beta chains from one sample, sequenced in a study of T cell responses to AZD1222 COVID-19 vaccine. Method: immunoSEQ multiplex PCR; TCRdb's copy keeps in-frame clones and lacks some. The table lists more than 100,000 clones, about 87% of them singletons. The sequences come from peripheral blood, collected on day 0 of AZD1222 vaccination. The receptors derive from an adult in good health. Each CDR3 is given with its conserved first and last residue. The order of the fields is V gene, D gene, J gene, clone size, CDR3 DNA, CDR3 protein. D genes are given only for firm matches. Clone size is given for some rows only: seen once, a few or many times, or a class if the clone is expanded.

v_call: TRBV28
d_call: TRBD1
j_call: TRBJ1-1
clone_size: .
cdr3_nt: TGTGCCAGCCTACCTGGGGGGACAGGGGGCGTTAGGGTGAGGATGAACACTGAAGCTTTCTTT
cdr3_aa: CASLPGGTGGVRVRMNTEAFF

v_call: TRBV28
d_call: TRBD1
j_call: TRBJ1-2
clone_size: .
cdr3_nt: TGTGCCAGCAGAAGACAGGGGGGAACTGTCTATGGCTACACCTTC
cdr3_aa: CASRRQGGTVYGYTF

v_call: TRBV27
d_call: .
j_call: TRBJ1-1
clone_size: .
cdr3_nt: TGTGCCAGCACCCCCCGGACGGCTTATTTGAACACTGAAGCTTTCTTT
cdr3_aa: CASTPRTAYLNTEAFF

v_call: TRBV5-1
d_call: .
j_call: TRBJ1-2
clone_size: .
cdr3_nt: TGCGCCAGCAGCCCCCTCCCCGGGGAGGGGAACTATGGCTACACCTTC
cdr3_aa: CASSPLPGEGNYGYTF

v_call: TRBV2
d_call: .
j_call: TRBJ1-5
clone_size: few
cdr3_nt: TGTGCCAGCAATGGGGCAGGGCGACGCCAGCCCCAGCATTTT
cdr3_aa: CASNGAGRRQPQHF

v_call: TRBV7-9
d_call: TRBD1
j_call: TRBJ2-1
clone_size: .
cdr3_nt: TGTGCCAGCAGCCCACAGGGGTCCTACAATGAGCAGTTCTTC
cdr3_aa: CASSPQGSYNEQFF

v_call: TRBV7-2
d_call: .
j_call: TRBJ2-1
clone_size: .
cdr3_nt: TGTGCCAGCAGCTTAGTAGGAGGCAATGAGCAGTTCTTC
cdr3_aa: CASSLVGGNEQFF

v_call: TRBV29-1
d_call: TRBD1
j_call: TRBJ1-1
clone_size: .
cdr3_nt: TGCAGCGCCGGGACAGGGCGCACTGAAGCTTTCTTT
cdr3_aa: CSAGTGRTEAFF

v_call: TRBV5-1
d_call: TRBD1
j_call: TRBJ1-2
clone_size: .
cdr3_nt: TGCGCCAGCAGCTTCGGGACAGGGGACAGAGGCGGCTACACCTTC
cdr3_aa: CASSFGTGDRGGYTF

v_call: TRBV19
d_call: .
j_call: TRBJ1-4
clone_size: .
cdr3_nt: TGTGCCAGTAAGGGGACGAGAGGAGAAAAACTGTTTTTT
cdr3_aa: CASKGTRGEKLFF

v_call: TRBV5-6
d_call: .
j_call: TRBJ2-7
clone_size: .
cdr3_nt: TGTGCCAGCAGCCATAGCTATGCGACAGCTACCTACGAGCAGTACTTC
cdr3_aa: CASSHSYATATYEQYF

v_call: TRBV6-5
d_call: .
j_call: TRBJ1-1
clone_size: once
cdr3_nt: TGTGCCAGCACCGTAACTCTAGGACAGAACACTGAAGCTTTCTTT
cdr3_aa: CASTVTLGQNTEAFF

v_call: TRBV6-5
d_call: .
j_call: TRBJ2-7
clone_size: .
cdr3_nt: TGTGCCAGCAACCAAGGGGACGAGCAGTACTTC
cdr3_aa: CASNQGDEQYF

v_call: TRBV10-2
d_call: .
j_call: TRBJ2-5
clone_size: .
cdr3_nt: TGCGCCAGCAGGGCACCGGGACGTAGGGAGACCCAGTACTTC
cdr3_aa: CASRAPGRRETQYF

v_call: TRBV9
d_call: TRBD1
j_call: TRBJ1-2
clone_size: .
cdr3_nt: TGTGCCAGCAGCGACCGGACAGGGGCTAACTATGGCTACACCTTC
cdr3_aa: CASSDRTGANYGYTF

v_call: TRBV13
d_call: TRBD2
j_call: TRBJ2-7
clone_size: few
cdr3_nt: TGTGCCAGCACGGGCGGGAGCTCCTACGAGCAGTACTTC
cdr3_aa: CASTGGSSYEQYF

v_call: TRBV5-1
d_call: TRBD1
j_call: TRBJ1-4
clone_size: .
cdr3_nt: TGCGCCAGCAGCCCGGGGACAGGGAAGTATGAAAAACTGTTTTTT
cdr3_aa: CASSPGTGKYEKLFF

v_call: TRBV6-5
d_call: .
j_call: TRBJ1-2
clone_size: .
cdr3_nt: TGTGCCAGCAGTTACGGATTCGGCAGCTCCTATGGCTACACCTTC
cdr3_aa: CASSYGFGSSYGYTF

v_call: TRBV5-1
d_call: TRBD2
j_call: TRBJ2-3
clone_size: .
cdr3_nt: TGCGCCAGCAGCTTGGGGTTAGCGGGTTTGACAGATACGCAGTATTTT
cdr3_aa: CASSLGLAGLTDTQYF

v_call: TRBV9
d_call: TRBD1
j_call: TRBJ1-5
clone_size: .
cdr3_nt: TGTGCCAGCAGCCCACGGGGACAGGCGAATCAGCCCCAGCATTTT
cdr3_aa: CASSPRGQANQPQHF

v_call: TRBV2
d_call: .
j_call: TRBJ2-7
clone_size: .
cdr3_nt: TGTGCCAGCAGCGAGGGGGGAAGCTCCTACGAGCAGTACTTC
cdr3_aa: CASSEGGSSYEQYF

v_call: TRBV3-1/TRBV3-2
d_call: .
j_call: TRBJ1-2
clone_size: .
cdr3_nt: TGTGCCAGCAGCCCCTCCGGGCTTTTACGGGGCTACACCTTC
cdr3_aa: CASSPSGLLRGYTF

v_call: TRBV15
d_call: .
j_call: TRBJ2-1
clone_size: .
cdr3_nt: TGTGCCACCAGCAGAGGCACTACCGGGGCCTACAATGAGCAGTTCTTC
cdr3_aa: CATSRGTTGAYNEQFF

v_call: TRBV19
d_call: .
j_call: TRBJ1-5
clone_size: .
cdr3_nt: TGTGCCAGTAGGCAGGGGAGAGGCAATCAGCCCCAGCATTTT
cdr3_aa: CASRQGRGNQPQHF

v_call: TRBV12-3/TRBV12-4
d_call: .
j_call: TRBJ1-4
clone_size: .
cdr3_nt: TGTGCCAGCAGTTTAGCGCAGCTCCGACTGTTTTTT
cdr3_aa: CASSLAQLRLFF

v_call: TRBV24-1
d_call: .
j_call: TRBJ1-4
clone_size: .
cdr3_nt: TGTGCCACCAGTGACGGACACCGAAATGAAAAACTGTTTTTT
cdr3_aa: CATSDGHRNEKLFF

v_call: TRBV28
d_call: .
j_call: TRBJ1-3
clone_size: .
cdr3_nt: TGTGCCAGCAGTTTAGTAGTGAGATGGGGAAACACCATATATTTT
cdr3_aa: CASSLVVRWGNTIYF

v_call: TRBV27
d_call: TRBD1
j_call: TRBJ1-6
clone_size: few
cdr3_nt: TGTGCCAGCAGGATTTACCCGGGACAGGGAAATTCACCCCTCCACTTT
cdr3_aa: CASRIYPGQGNSPLHF

v_call: TRBV4-1
d_call: .
j_call: TRBJ1-4
clone_size: .
cdr3_nt: TGCGCCAGCAGCCCGGAGGAGAGGGAGGATGAAAAACTGTTTTTT
cdr3_aa: CASSPEEREDEKLFF

v_call: TRBV5-8
d_call: .
j_call: TRBJ2-7
clone_size: .
cdr3_nt: TGTGCCAGCAGCTCCCCCGGGAGTCTCAGGTACGAGCAGTACTTC
cdr3_aa: CASSSPGSLRYEQYF

v_call: TRBV7-9
d_call: TRBD1
j_call: TRBJ1-4
clone_size: .
cdr3_nt: TGTGCCAGCAGACCCCCGGGACAGGGTAATGAAAAACTGTTTTTT
cdr3_aa: CASRPPGQGNEKLFF

v_call: TRBV19
d_call: .
j_call: TRBJ1-5
clone_size: once
cdr3_nt: TGTGCCAGTAGTATAGGGCAGCATAGCAATCAGCCCCAGCATTTT
cdr3_aa: CASSIGQHSNQPQHF

v_call: TRBV10-1
d_call: .
j_call: TRBJ1-1
clone_size: .
cdr3_nt: TGCGCCAGCAGTCTTACACGGAACACTGAAGCTTTCTTT
cdr3_aa: CASSLTRNTEAFF

v_call: TRBV3-1/TRBV3-2
d_call: .
j_call: TRBJ2-7
clone_size: .
cdr3_nt: TGTGCCAGCAGCGTCATAATACGGGGCGAGCAGTACTTC
cdr3_aa: CASSVIIRGEQYF

v_call: TRBV7-8
d_call: .
j_call: TRBJ2-6
clone_size: .
cdr3_nt: TGTGCCAGCAGCCCCCTGTTATCCAGGACTGGGGCCAACGTCCTGACTTTC
cdr3_aa: CASSPLLSRTGANVLTF

v_call: TRBV12-5
d_call: .
j_call: TRBJ1-1
clone_size: .
cdr3_nt: TGTGCTAGTGGTTTGGAGCGGGGAACTGAAGCTTTCTTT
cdr3_aa: CASGLERGTEAFF

v_call: TRBV30
d_call: .
j_call: TRBJ2-3
clone_size: .
cdr3_nt: TGTGCCTGGAGTAAACGAAGCACAGATACGCAGTATTTT
cdr3_aa: CAWSKRSTDTQYF

v_call: TRBV6-5
d_call: TRBD1
j_call: TRBJ2-5
clone_size: .
cdr3_nt: TGTGCCAGCCGTACGCTAGGGGGCATTGAGACCCAGTACTTC
cdr3_aa: CASRTLGGIETQYF

v_call: TRBV18
d_call: .
j_call: TRBJ1-1
clone_size: .
cdr3_nt: TGTGCCAGCTCACGTGACAGGAACACTGAAGCTTTCTTT
cdr3_aa: CASSRDRNTEAFF

v_call: TRBV2
d_call: .
j_call: TRBJ1-2
clone_size: few
cdr3_nt: TGTGCCAGCAGTTCGGGAATCGAAAACACCTTC
cdr3_aa: CASSSGIENTF

v_call: TRBV10-1
d_call: .
j_call: TRBJ1-3
clone_size: .
cdr3_nt: TGCGCCAGCAGTGCGGGCCTGAGCTCTGGAAACACCATATATTTT
cdr3_aa: CASSAGLSSGNTIYF

v_call: TRBV25-1
d_call: TRBD2
j_call: TRBJ2-1
clone_size: .
cdr3_nt: TGTGCCAGCAGGCTAGCGGGCTCCTACAATGAGCAGTTCTTC
cdr3_aa: CASRLAGSYNEQFF